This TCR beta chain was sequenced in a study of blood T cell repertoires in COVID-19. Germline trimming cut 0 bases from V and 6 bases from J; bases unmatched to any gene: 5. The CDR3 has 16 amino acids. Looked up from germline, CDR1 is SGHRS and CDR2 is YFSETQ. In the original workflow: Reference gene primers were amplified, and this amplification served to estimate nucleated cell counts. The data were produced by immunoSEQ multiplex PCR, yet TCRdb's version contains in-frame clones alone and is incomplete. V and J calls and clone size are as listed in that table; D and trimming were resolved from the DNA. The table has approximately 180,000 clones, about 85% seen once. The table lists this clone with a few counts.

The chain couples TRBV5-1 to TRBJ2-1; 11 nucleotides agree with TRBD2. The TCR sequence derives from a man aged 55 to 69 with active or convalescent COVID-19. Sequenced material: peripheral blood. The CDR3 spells CASSLELTSGGNEQFF. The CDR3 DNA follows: TGCGCCAGCAGCTTGGAACTCACTAGCGGGGGCAATGAGCAGTTCTTC.